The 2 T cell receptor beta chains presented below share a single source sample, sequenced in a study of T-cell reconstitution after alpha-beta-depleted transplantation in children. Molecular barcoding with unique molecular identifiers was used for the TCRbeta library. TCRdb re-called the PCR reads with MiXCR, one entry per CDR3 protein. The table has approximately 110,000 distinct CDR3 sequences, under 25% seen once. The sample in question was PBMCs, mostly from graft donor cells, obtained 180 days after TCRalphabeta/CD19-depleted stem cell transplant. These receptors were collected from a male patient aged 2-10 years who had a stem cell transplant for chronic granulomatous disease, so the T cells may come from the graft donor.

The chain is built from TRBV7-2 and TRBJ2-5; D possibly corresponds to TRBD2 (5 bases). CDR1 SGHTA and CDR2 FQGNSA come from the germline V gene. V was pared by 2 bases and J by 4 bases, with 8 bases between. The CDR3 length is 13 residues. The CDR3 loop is CASSLIGVETQYF. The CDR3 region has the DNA TGTGCCAGCAGCTTAATCGGGGTAGAGACCCAGTACTTC.

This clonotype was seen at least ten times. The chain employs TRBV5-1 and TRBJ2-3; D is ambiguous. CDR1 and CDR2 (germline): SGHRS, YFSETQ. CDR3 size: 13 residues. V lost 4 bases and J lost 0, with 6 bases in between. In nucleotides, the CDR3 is TGCGCCAGCAGCCCTCCCAGCACAGATACGCAGTATTTT. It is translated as CASSPPSTDTQYF.